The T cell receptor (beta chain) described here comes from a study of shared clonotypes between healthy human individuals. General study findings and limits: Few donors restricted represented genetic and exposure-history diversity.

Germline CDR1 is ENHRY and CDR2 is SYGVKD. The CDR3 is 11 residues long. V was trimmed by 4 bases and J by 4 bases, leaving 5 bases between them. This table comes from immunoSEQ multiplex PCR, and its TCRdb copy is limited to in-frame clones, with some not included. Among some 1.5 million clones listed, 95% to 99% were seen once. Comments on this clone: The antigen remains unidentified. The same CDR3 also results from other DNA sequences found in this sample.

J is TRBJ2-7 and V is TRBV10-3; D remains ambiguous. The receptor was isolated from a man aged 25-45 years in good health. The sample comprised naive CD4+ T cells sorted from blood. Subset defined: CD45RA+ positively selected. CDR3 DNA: TGTGCCATCAGTGCCCTGTACGAGCAGTACTTC. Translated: CAISALYEQYF.